The 19 T cell receptor beta chains listed next were all sequenced from one sample in a study of cytomegalovirus exposure and HLA in healthy donors. 13 Jbeta primers and 60 Vbeta primers were used for the PCR. This table comes from immunoSEQ multiplex PCR, and its TCRdb copy is limited to in-frame clones, with some not included. The sample contains approximately 70,000 clones, roughly 79% of which appear only once. Sequenced material: PBMCs. The receptors were gathered from a man aged 45 to 65 in good health and CMV-seronegative.

The chain joins TRBV7-9 to TRBJ2-1, with TRBD2 identical over 11 bases. The CDR3 is made up of 15 amino acids. V shed 7 bases and J 5 bases; nucleotides not matched to a gene: 7. Germline loops: CDR1 SEHNR, CDR2 FQNEAQ (reference sequence). As DNA, the CDR3 is TGTGCCAGCAACCCGGGACTAGCGGCAAACAATGAGCAGTTCTTC. This translates into CASNPGLAANNEQFF.

The rearrangement links TRBV7-8 to TRBJ1-1, with TRBD1 identical over 11 bases. This CDR3 has 16 residues. V shed 4 bases, J shed 5 bases, and the junction held 9 bases outside the gene matches. Germline CDR1 is SGHVS and CDR2 is FQNEAQ. CDR3 amino acids: CASSSTGTGGSTEAFF. CDR3 DNA sequence: TGTGCCAGCAGCTCCACCGGGACAGGGGGGAGTACTGAAGCTTTCTTT.

This clone was seen just once. CDR3 sequence reads: CASSPGDSSYEQYF. The CDR3 nucleotides read TGTGCCAGCAGCCCCGGGGACAGCTCCTACGAGCAGTACTTC. The V call is TRBV9, the J call TRBJ2-7; 7 positions match TRBD1. Trimming took 4 bases from V and 0 from J; bases not matched to a gene: 4. From germline, CDR1 is SGDLS and CDR2 YYNGEE. This CDR3 comprises 14 residues.

The chain couples TRBV29-1 to TRBJ1-1, with 7 bases matching TRBD1. V shed 7 bases, J shed 3 bases, and the junction held 5 bases outside the gene matches. The CDR3 spans 12 residues. Germline CDR1 reads SQVTM; CDR2 reads ANQGSEA. CDR3 DNA sequence: TGCAGCGCCAACAGGGGTTACACTGAAGCTTTCTTT. Translating gives CSANRGYTEAFF.

This clone was detected only a few times. The CDR3 loop reads CASSEYRSYEQFF. The CDR3 DNA reads TGTGCCAGCAGTGAGTACCGGTCCTACGAGCAGTTCTTC. V gene TRBV27 combines with J gene TRBJ2-1, with D unresolved. The CDR3 contains 13 residues. V was clipped by 5 bases and J by 10 bases, with 15 bases between them. Germline V gives CDR1 MNHEY, CDR2 SMNVEV (reference sequence).

The chain links TRBV11-3 to TRBJ2-7; D is possibly TRBD2 (6 bases). This CDR3 is built from 14 residues. The ends were cut back, 0 bases at V and 3 bases at J, with 9 bases in the middle. Germline CDR1 reads SGHNT; CDR2 reads YENEEA. CDR3 protein: CASSLEHGSYEQYF. The CDR3 bases are TGTGCCAGCAGCTTAGAGCACGGGAGCTACGAGCAGTACTTC.

The chain has TRBV9 and TRBJ1-2; D is undetermined. The V gene lost 0 bases and the J gene lost 4 bases, with 13 bases spanning the gap. CDR1 and CDR2 from the germline V gene are SGDLS and YYNGEE. The CDR3 runs to 15 residues. As DNA, the CDR3 is TGTGCCAGCAGCGTAGGCGCGACACCTGCCTATGGCTACACCTTC. This gives the protein CASSVGATPAYGYTF.

The rearrangement links TRBV18 to TRBJ1-4, with D possibly matching TRBD1 (5 bases). Germline V lookup: CDR1 KGHSH, CDR2 LQKENI. The V end was cut by 2 bases, the J end by 5 bases, with 12 bases between. The CDR3 has 15 amino acids. CDR3: CASSPTKGQNEKLFF. The CDR3 DNA reads TGTGCCAGCTCACCAACGAAGGGGCAAAATGAAAAACTGTTTTTT.

The V gene is TRBV18, the J gene TRBJ1-3, with unresolved D. Trimming stripped 0 bases from V and 0 bases from J, with 6 bases between. The CDR3 loop spans 15 amino acids. Germline V gives CDR1 KGHSH, CDR2 LQKENI. CDR3 DNA: TGTGCCAGCTCACCACCGTCTAGCTCTGGAAACACCATATATTTT. The encoded protein is CASSPPSSSGNTIYF.

V and J are TRBV15 and TRBJ1-2; D unclear. The germline V gene has CDR1 LNHNV and CDR2 YYDKDF (reference sequence). The CDR3 runs to 14 residues. V lost 0 bases and J 8 bases, leaving 13 bases between the germline ends. This CDR3 is CATSRDKTSEGYTF. CDR3 nucleotides: TGTGCCACCAGCAGAGATAAGACATCAGAGGGCTACACCTTC. Full variable domain (outside the CDR3, taken from reference TRBV15 and TRBJ1-2): DAMVIQNPRYQVTQFGKPVTLSCSQTLNHNVMYWYQQKSSQAPKLLFHYYDKDFNNEADTPDNFQSRRPNTSFCFLDIRSPGLGDTAMYLCATSRDKTSEGYTFGSGTRLTVV.

The chain has TRBV20-1 and TRBJ1-4; D not resolved. With 4 bases removed from V and 8 bases from J, the gap between germline ends came to 8 bases. Germline lookup yields CDR1 DFQATT and CDR2 SNEGSKA (reference sequence). This CDR3 is built from 11 residues. CDR3 in amino acids: CSATTAEKLFF. The DNA of the CDR3 is TGCAGTGCTACTACAGCAGAAAAACTGTTTTTT.

The chain joins TRBV7-3 to TRBJ1-1, with a weak D call TRBD1 (6 bases). The CDR3 is 15 residues long. The V end lost 1 base, the J end lost 1 base, and 10 bases lay between the germline ends. CDR1 and CDR2 (germline): SGHTA, FQGTGA. CDR3 region: CASSLIGGANTEAFF. In DNA, the CDR3 is TGTGCCAGCAGCTTAATCGGGGGGGCGAACACTGAAGCTTTCTTT.

The chain is built from TRBV6-1 and TRBJ1-1; D unclear. The V end lost 7 bases, the J end lost 1 base, and 10 bases lay between the germline ends. This CDR3 is built from 13 residues. Germline V CDR1 and CDR2: MNHNS, SASEGT. CDR3 nucleotide sequence: TGTGCCAGCACAGGCAAACCGAACACTGAAGCTTTCTTT. Translation: CASTGKPNTEAFF.

DNA for the CDR3: TGTGCCAGCAGCTCGGGACTAGCTGATCGAAATACGCAGTATTTT. Its protein product is CASSSGLADRNTQYF. The chain is built from TRBV11-3 and TRBJ2-3, with 9 positions matching TRBD2. The CDR3 runs to 15 residues. Germline CDR1 and CDR2: SGHNT and YENEEA. V lost 4 bases to trimming and J lost 7 bases; unmatched junction nucleotides: 9.

V and J are TRBV15 and TRBJ1-2; 8 bases agree with TRBD1. Germline CDR1 LNHNV, CDR2 YYDKDF (reference sequence). After removal of 7 bases from V and 0 bases from J, the junction contained 10 bases not matched to a gene. This CDR3 is 16 amino acids long. The CDR3 DNA follows: TGTGCCACCACCCGGACAGGGCTAACCTCTAACTATGGCTACACCTTC. Protein: CATTRTGLTSNYGYTF.

The chain combines TRBV6-4 with TRBJ1-2; D not resolved. There are 14 residues in the CDR3. V was pared by 2 bases and J by 4 bases, with 11 bases between. Germline values: CDR1 MRHNA, CDR2 SNTAGT. This chain's CDR3 is CASSDSTRGYGYTF. CDR3 in DNA: TGTGCCAGCAGTGACAGCACCAGAGGCTATGGCTACACCTTC.

The chain has TRBV19 and TRBJ2-5; no reliable D call. With the DNA end fitting TRBJ2-7 better, the J assignment may be wrong. The germline V gene encodes CDR1 LNHDA and CDR2 SQIVND (reference sequence). This CDR3 spans 9 amino acids. As DNA, the CDR3 is TGTGCCAATCTCTACGAGCAGTACTTC. It translates to CANLYEQYF.

As to this clone: Without the conserved terminal phenylalanine or tryptophan, this CDR3 likely stems from a read error. Because the CDR3's place on the DNA is in doubt, the DNA is left out and the CDR3 is given as listed by TCRdb. This chain connects TRBV6-1 to TRBJ2-7; the table's D call of TRBD1 was not tested on the DNA. CDR1 and CDR2 (germline): MNHNS, SASEGT. From its first to its last residue, the CDR3 has 11 amino acids. The CDR3 region is CASSEREQSSL.

The chain links TRBV12-5 to TRBJ1-2; no clear D gene. V gave up 1 base and J gave up 8 bases, with 11 bases separating them. Germline values: CDR1 LGHNT, CDR2 FRNRAP. The CDR3 totals 13 residues. The CDR3 nucleotides read TGTGCTAGTGGTTTGGGTACGGAGGAGGGCTACACCTTC. Translating it yields CASGLGTEEGYTF.